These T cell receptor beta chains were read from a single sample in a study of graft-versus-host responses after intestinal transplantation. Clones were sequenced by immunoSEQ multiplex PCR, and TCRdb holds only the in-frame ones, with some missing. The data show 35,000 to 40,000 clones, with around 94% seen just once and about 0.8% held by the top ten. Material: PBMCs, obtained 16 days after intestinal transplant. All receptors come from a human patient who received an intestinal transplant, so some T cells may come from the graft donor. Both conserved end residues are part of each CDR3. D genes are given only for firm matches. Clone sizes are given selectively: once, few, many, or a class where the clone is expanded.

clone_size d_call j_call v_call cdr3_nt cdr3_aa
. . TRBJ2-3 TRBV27 TGTGCCAGCAGCCCCATAAGGAGTTACACAGATACGCAGTATTTT CASSPIRSYTDTQYF
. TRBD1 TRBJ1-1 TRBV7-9 TGTGCCAGCAGCGCGGACAGGAGTGACGGGAACACTGAAGCTTTCTTT CASSADRSDGNTEAFF
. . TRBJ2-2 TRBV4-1 TGCGCCAGCAGTAGGACCCCAGGCTACAAGAATCCCGGGGAGCTGTTTTTT CASSRTPGYKNPGELFF
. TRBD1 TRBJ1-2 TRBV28 TGTGCCAGCAGCACCCTGATCGGGCTAGGACAGGGGGGCAATGGCTACACCTTC CASSTLIGLGQGGNGYTF
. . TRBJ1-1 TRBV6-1 TGTGCCAGTCTGAACACTGAAGCTTTCTTT CASLNTEAFF
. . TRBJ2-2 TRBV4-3 TGCGCCAGCAGCCAAGTCGGGCTAGCCGGCACCGGGGAGCTGTTTTTT CASSQVGLAGTGELFF
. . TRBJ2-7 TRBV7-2 TGTGCCAGCAGCTGGACAACCACCTACGAGCAGTACTTC CASSWTTTYEQYF
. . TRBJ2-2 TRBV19 TGTGCCAGTAGTCTCTCTCCGAAGAACGGGGAGCTGTTTTTT CASSLSPKNGELFF
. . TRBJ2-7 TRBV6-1 TGTGCCAGCAGTGAGGCGGGAATGCCCTACGAGCAGTACTTC CASSEAGMPYEQYF
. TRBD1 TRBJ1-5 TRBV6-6 TGTGCCAGCAGTCCGACAGGGCGCAATCAGCCCCAGCATTTT CASSPTGRNQPQHF
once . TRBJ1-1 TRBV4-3 TGCGCCAGCAGCCCCAGGGGAGACACTGAAGCTTTCTTT CASSPRGDTEAFF
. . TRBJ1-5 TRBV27 TGTGCCAGCAGGCAGGATAGCAATCAGCCCCAGCATTTT CASRQDSNQPQHF
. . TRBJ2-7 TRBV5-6 TGTGCCAGCAGCTTGTCCGCCTACGAGCAGTACTTC CASSLSAYEQYF
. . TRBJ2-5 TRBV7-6 TGTGCCAGCAGCCAGTACCAAGAGACCCAGTACTTC CASSQYQETQYF
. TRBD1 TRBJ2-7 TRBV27 TGTGCCAGCAGTTCCACCCAGACAGGGGTCGGCCCCTCAGAGCAGTACTTC CASSSTQTGVGPSEQYF
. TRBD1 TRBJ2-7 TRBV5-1 TGCGCCAGCAGCCCAGGGACAGGGGTCTACGAGCAGTACTTC CASSPGTGVYEQYF
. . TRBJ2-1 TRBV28 TGTGCCAGCAGTTTTTTACAGGTCTCCTACAATGAGCAGTTCTTC CASSFLQVSYNEQFF
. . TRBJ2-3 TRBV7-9 TGTGCCAGCAGCCCCGGCGGAGCCTCCCAAGGGTATTTT CASSPGGASQGYF
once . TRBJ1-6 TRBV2 TGTGCCAGCAGCGGAAATAGATCTAAGAGGGGTTATTCACCCCTCCACTTT CASSGNRSKRGYSPLHF
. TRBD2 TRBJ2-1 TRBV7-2 TGTGCCAGCACCATTTGGCTATTAGCGGGAGGTCGCTCCTACAATGAGCAGTTCTTC CASTIWLLAGGRSYNEQFF
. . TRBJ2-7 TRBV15 TGTGCCACCAGCAGAGATTTGGGTGAGCAGTACTTC CATSRDLGEQYF
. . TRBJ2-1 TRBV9 TGTGCCAGCAGCGTACCCGGCAATGAGCAGTTCTTC CASSVPGNEQFF
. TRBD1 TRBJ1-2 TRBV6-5 TGTGCCAGCAGCCCCCGGGACAGCAACTATGGCTACACCTTC CASSPRDSNYGYTF
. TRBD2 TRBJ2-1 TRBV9 TGTGCCAGCAACCCTGATAGCGGGAGGGATGGCTATGAGCAGTTCTTC CASNPDSGRDGYEQFF
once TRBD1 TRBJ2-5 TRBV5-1 TGCGCCAGCAGCTTTTGGGCCGGGACAGATAGACAAGAGACCCAGTACTTC CASSFWAGTDRQETQYF